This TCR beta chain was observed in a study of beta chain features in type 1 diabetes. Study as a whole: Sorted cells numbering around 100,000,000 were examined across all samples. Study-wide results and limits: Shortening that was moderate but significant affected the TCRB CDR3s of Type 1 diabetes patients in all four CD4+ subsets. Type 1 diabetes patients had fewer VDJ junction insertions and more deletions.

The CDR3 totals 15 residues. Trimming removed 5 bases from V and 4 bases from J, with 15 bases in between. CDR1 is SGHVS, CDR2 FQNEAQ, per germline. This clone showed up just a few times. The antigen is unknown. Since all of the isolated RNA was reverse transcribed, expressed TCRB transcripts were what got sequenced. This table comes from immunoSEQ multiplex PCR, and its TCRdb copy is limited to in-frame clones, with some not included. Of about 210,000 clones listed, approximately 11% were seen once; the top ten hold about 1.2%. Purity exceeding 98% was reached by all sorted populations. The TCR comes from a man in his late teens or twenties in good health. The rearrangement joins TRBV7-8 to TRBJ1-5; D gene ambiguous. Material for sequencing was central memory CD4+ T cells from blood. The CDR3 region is CASSAAPYENQPQHF. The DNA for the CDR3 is TGTGCCAGCAGCGCGGCTCCTTATGAGAATCAGCCCCAGCATTTT.